What follows is one T cell receptor beta chain and its context. Its antigen is undetermined. This specimen comes from a study of shared clonotypes between healthy human individuals. Study-wide findings and caveats: Rarefaction gave evidence that sorted-subset sequencing remained incomplete despite large depth. Relative to clonotypes present in all four donors, those not shared had lower generation probabilities.

Unmatched junction bases numbered 10, after V lost 7 bases and J lost 4 bases. The CDR3 spans 15 residues. The V gene's germline CDR1 is LNHDA and CDR2 SQIVND (reference sequence). Naive CD8 cells comprised CD45RO-negative, CCR7-positively selected cells, excluding terminally differentiated effector memory CD45RA+ cells. Adults of Caucasian background living in Nashville, Tennessee made up all donors. DNA at about 190 ng, some 31,000 T cell genomes, went into sorted-subset replicate PCRs. Sequencing was performed with immunoSEQ multiplex PCR; in TCRdb, only in-frame clones are kept and a portion is missing. This table has about 2.1 million clones, 90% to 95% appearing once.

The receptor was derived from a man aged 18-30 years in good health. Some clones in this sample may be carry-over from other donors' samples. The material sequenced was naive CD8+ T cells from PBMCs. This chain joins TRBV19 and TRBJ2-5; 9 positions match TRBD2. This CDR3 reads CASMRREGLVETQYF. The CDR3 DNA reads as TGTGCCAGTATGCGGCGGGAGGGCCTGGTAGAGACCCAGTACTTC. Full variable domain (remainder filled in from reference TRBV19 and TRBJ2-5): DGGITQSPKYLFRKEGQNVTLSCEQNLNHDAMYWYRQDPGQGLRLIYYSQIVNDFQKGDIAEGYSVSREKKESFPLTVTSAQKNPTAFYLCASMRREGLVETQYFGPGTRLLVL.